The 15 T cell receptor beta chains reported below all come from one sample, sequenced in a study of cytomegalovirus exposure and HLA in healthy donors. The PCR employed 60 Vbeta primers together with 13 Jbeta primers. The data were produced by immunoSEQ multiplex PCR, yet TCRdb's version contains in-frame clones alone and is incomplete. The data hold around 110,000 clones, with around 76% observed a single time. Sample: PBMCs. These receptors all come from a woman between 50 and 59 years old in good health and CMV-seropositive.

This clone occurred a few times. The chain is built from TRBV6-1 and TRBJ1-2; 7 bases are shared with TRBD1. Germline V gene sequence: CDR1 MNHNS, CDR2 SASEGT. The CDR3 contains 13 residues. J lost 8 bases, V lost 4 bases, and 7 bases had no gene match. This chain's CDR3 is CASSAPGGKGYTF. The CDR3 region has the DNA TGTGCCAGCAGTGCGCCAGGGGGAAAGGGCTACACCTTC.

The chain links TRBV28 to TRBJ2-1; D is possibly TRBD1 (6 bases). This CDR3 is 14 amino acids long. Per germline, CDR1 MDHEN and CDR2 SYDVKM. V gave up 4 bases and J gave up 7 bases, with 14 bases separating them. The CDR3 DNA reads TGTGCCAGCAGTTATGGGGGCGGTCTGAATGAGCAGTTCTTC. Its protein product is CASSYGGGLNEQFF. Full variable domain (missing parts from reference TRBV28 and TRBJ2-1): DVKVTQSSRYLVKRTGEKVFLECVQDMDHENMFWYRQDPGLGLRLIYFSYDVKMKEKGDIPEGYSVSREKKERFSLILESASTNQTSMYLCASSYGGGLNEQFFGPGTRLTVL.

This clone showed up just once. The sample holds other DNA sequences that translate to the same CDR3. The chain is built from TRBV7-9 and TRBJ1-1; D not resolved. The CDR3 sequence is 14 residues long. Germline lookup yields CDR1 SEHNR and CDR2 FQNEAQ (reference sequence). With 5 bases removed from V and 1 base from J, the gap between germline ends came to 11 bases. This CDR3 is CASSPPEGNTEAFF. The CDR3 bases are TGTGCCAGCAGCCCCCCAGAGGGGAACACTGAAGCTTTCTTT.

This clone has a single count. The rearrangement uses TRBV5-6 and TRBJ2-5; 13 nucleotides align to TRBD2. CDR1 SGHDT and CDR2 YYEEEE come from the germline V gene. This CDR3 has 19 residues. J was trimmed by 3 bases and V by 3 bases; bases with no gene match: 14. The CDR3 protein is CASSSRPGTSGVRKETQYF. The CDR3 coding sequence is TGTGCCAGCAGCTCACGCCCGGGGACTAGCGGGGTAAGGAAAGAGACCCAGTACTTC.

The chain uses TRBV28 and TRBJ2-7; no clear D gene. The CDR3 contains 11 residues. The V and J ends lost 8 bases and 0 bases respectively, with 5 bases between them. CDR1 and CDR2 (germline): MDHEN, SYDVKM. CDR3 bases: TGTGCCAGCTCCGTCTCCTACGAGCAGTACTTC. Translation: CASSVSYEQYF.

The chain has TRBV5-5 and TRBJ1-5; 9 bases align to TRBD1. Germline lookup yields CDR1 SGHKS and CDR2 YYEKEE (reference sequence). This CDR3 is built from 15 residues. With V trimmed by 4 bases and J by 7 bases, 9 bases remained unmatched. In nucleotides, the CDR3 is TGTGCCAGCAGCATGGACAGGGGAGAAGGGCAGCCCCAGCATTTT. Its protein product is CASSMDRGEGQPQHF.

The chain is built from TRBV5-1 and TRBJ2-5; possible D gene TRBD1, 6 bases. The tail of the sequence fits TRBJ2-7 better, so the J call may be wrong. Germline V gene lookup returns CDR1 SGHRS and CDR2 YFSETQ. There are 14 residues in the CDR3. The CDR3 sequence: CASSLGGGLYEQYF. CDR3 coding DNA: TGCGCCAGCAGCTTGGGAGGGGGTCTGTACGAGCAGTACTTC.

This clone was found once. J is TRBJ1-4 and V is TRBV9; D unclear. V lost 0 bases and J lost 3, with 9 bases in between. This CDR3 has 15 amino acids. Germline CDR1 reads SGDLS; CDR2 reads YYNGEE. CDR3 sequence (DNA): TGTGCCAGCAGCGTAGGTATGTCGGCTAATGAAAAACTGTTTTTT. It translates to CASSVGMSANEKLFF.

This chain's CDR3 is CASSLARESYGYTF. The DNA of the CDR3 is TGTGCCAGCAGCTTAGCCCGGGAGAGCTATGGCTACACCTTC. The rearrangement joins TRBV7-9 to TRBJ1-2, with no clear D. V lost 0 bases and J 4 bases, leaving 9 bases between the germline ends. CDR3 length: 14 residues. Looked up from germline, CDR1 is SEHNR and CDR2 is FQNEAQ (reference sequence).

This chain uses TRBV28 with TRBJ1-5; weak D call: TRBD1 (6 bases). Germline CDR1 is MDHEN and CDR2 is SYDVKM. V dropped 5 bases and J dropped 4 bases, with 15 bases sitting between them. This CDR3 has 15 amino acids. This CDR3 reads CASSGLTGANQPQHF. For the CDR3, the DNA is TGTGCCAGCAGTGGATTGACAGGCGCAAATCAGCCCCAGCATTTT.

The chain has TRBV27 and TRBJ1-1; 9 nucleotides match TRBD1. Germline CDR1 and CDR2: MNHEY and SMNVEV (reference sequence). The trim removed 4 bases at V and 2 bases at J, leaving 2 bases unmatched. This CDR3 is built from 14 residues. Here the CDR3 reads CASSYRGLNTEAFF. CDR3 in DNA: TGTGCCAGCAGTTACAGGGGGCTAAACACTGAAGCTTTCTTT.

This clone has only a few counts. This rearrangement joins TRBV19 to TRBJ2-2, with 9 bases that match TRBD1. With 8 bases clipped from V and 0 bases from J, the junction kept 1 base outside the gene matches. Germline CDR1 is LNHDA and CDR2 is SQIVND (reference sequence). The CDR3 runs 14 residues. The CDR3 region is CASGDRANTGELFF. CDR3 DNA: TGTGCCAGTGGGGACAGGGCGAACACCGGGGAGCTGTTTTTT.

The CDR3 nucleotides read TGTGCCAGCAGTGACGATTATACAGGGCGGTTATCCTACGAGCAGTACTTC. Its translation is CASSDDYTGRLSYEQYF. The V call is TRBV2, the J call TRBJ2-7, with D possibly matching TRBD1 (6 bases). V dropped 3 bases and J dropped 1 base, with 19 bases sitting between them. CDR1 and CDR2 (germline): SNHLY, FYNNEI. The CDR3 sequence is 17 residues long.

To note about this clone: Mismatch with germline at one junction end may stem from a read error. The chain couples TRBV11-1 to TRBJ1-1; perhaps TRBD1 as D (5 bases). This CDR3 has 14 residues. Germline V gene sequence: CDR1 SGHAT, CDR2 FQDESV (reference sequence). The CDR3 region is CASTLWGGDTEAFF. The CDR3 DNA sequence: TGTGCCAGCACCTTATGGGGGGGGGACACTGAAGCTTTCTTT.

Only a few counts were recorded for this clone. The chain has TRBV4-3 and TRBJ2-7; the D gene is possibly TRBD2 (6 bases). Germline CDR1 is LGHNA and CDR2 is YSLEER. This CDR3 region has 16 residues. Deletions cut 1 base from V and 0 bases from J, with 13 bases between. For the CDR3, the DNA is TGCGCCAGCAGCCAAGTTGGAGCGGGTGGCTCCTACGAGCAGTACTTC. As protein: CASSQVGAGGSYEQYF.